Below, 16 T cell receptor beta chains from the same sample are listed, as sequenced in a study of long-term antiretroviral therapy in people with HIV. Run at survey level, the immunoSEQ assay was version v3.0. Libraries were prepared by immunoSEQ multiplex PCR; TCRdb keeps only in-frame clonotypes and omits some of them. This sample has about 14,000 clones, with just over 75% found just once. This specimen was unsorted PBMCs, taken 1.3 years before starting antiretroviral therapy. The receptor source for this set is a man aged 40-49 years with HIV.

The rearrangement links TRBV5-4 to TRBJ2-1; 8 positions agree with TRBD2. The J segment lost 7 bases and the V segment lost 6 bases, leaving 9 bases of the junction unmatched. CDR3 length: 14 amino acids. From germline, CDR1 is SGHNT and CDR2 YYREEE (reference sequence). Written as DNA, the CDR3 is TGTGCCAGCAATAAGCGGGGGCAACAAAATGAGCAGTTCTTC. Translation gives CASNKRGQQNEQFF. The full variable domain, rest sourced from reference TRBV5-4 and TRBJ2-1, is ETGVTQSPTHLIKTRGQQVTLRCSSQSGHNTVSWYQQALGQGPQFIFQYYREEENGRGNFPPRFSGLQFPNYSSELNVNALELDDSALYLCASNKRGQQNEQFFGPGTRLTVL.

The chain uses TRBV5-1 and TRBJ2-3; D is unresolved. The V end lost 0 bases, the J end lost 5 bases, and 13 bases lay between the germline ends. Germline CDR1 SGHRS, CDR2 YFSETQ. CDR3 length: 15 amino acids. CDR3 nucleotides: TGCGCCAGCAGCTTGGGGGTCACATCCAGAGATACGCAGTATTTT. Encoded protein: CASSLGVTSRDTQYF.

The chain recombines TRBV5-1 with TRBJ1-2; no clear D. Germline lookup yields CDR1 SGHRS and CDR2 YFSETQ. Trimming took 0 bases from V and 6 from J, leaving 15 bases between them. The CDR3 covers 15 residues. The DNA of the CDR3 is TGCGCCAGCAGCTTGGGGCCGGAAAGTGGAGATGGCTACACCTTC. Protein sequence: CASSLGPESGDGYTF.

V is TRBV4-1 and J is TRBJ2-1, with TRBD2 matching over 9 bases. Germline V lookup: CDR1 MGHRA, CDR2 YSYEKL. The CDR3 covers 16 residues. V shed 1 base, J shed 3 bases, and the junction held 4 bases outside the gene matches. The CDR3 nucleotides are TGCGCCAGCAGCCAAGTTCGACTAGCGGTCTACAATGAGCAGTTCTTC. It specifies CASSQVRLAVYNEQFF.

This clone was recorded only once. The chain uses TRBV9 and TRBJ2-2, with no clear D. V lost 3 bases to trimming and J lost 0 bases, with 6 bases between them. This CDR3 has 14 residues. From germline, CDR1 is SGDLS and CDR2 YYNGEE. For the CDR3, the DNA is TGTGCCAGCAGCGCCTCATCGAACACCGGGGAGCTGTTTTTT. Translating gives CASSASSNTGELFF.

The rearrangement uses TRBV7-9 and TRBJ1-3; D is unclear. The CDR3 sequence is 14 residues long. V lost 1 base and J 7 bases, leaving 11 bases between the germline ends. Germline lookup yields CDR1 SEHNR and CDR2 FQNEAQ (reference sequence). CDR3 region: CASSLGVLGNTIYF. The CDR3 region has the DNA TGTGCCAGCAGCTTAGGGGTCTTGGGGAACACCATATATTTT.

The chain links TRBV30 to TRBJ1-1; 7 bases are shared with TRBD1. From germline, CDR1 is GTSNPN and CDR2 SVGIG (reference sequence). The CDR3 sequence is 13 residues long. The V segment lost 1 base and the J segment 1 base; nucleotides outside the gene matches: 0. CDR3 residues: CAWSGDRNTEAFF. CDR3 coding DNA: TGTGCCTGGAGTGGGGACAGGAACACTGAAGCTTTCTTT.

This clone was observed a few times. Here the CDR3 DNA reads TGCGCCAGCAGTGAGAAAGCTTGGGGGCCTGAAGCTTTCTTT. This encodes CASSEKAWGPEAFF. V usage is TRBV10-1 and J usage is TRBJ1-1; D perhaps matches TRBD1 (6 bases). The germline V gene has CDR1 WNHNN and CDR2 SYGVQD (reference sequence). Trimming pared 2 bases from V and 6 bases from J, leaving 13 bases between. The length of the CDR3 is 14 residues.

The rearrangement uses TRBV5-1 and TRBJ1-1; 8 bases line up with TRBD1. Germline V gene sequence: CDR1 SGHRS, CDR2 YFSETQ. With V trimmed by 2 bases and J by 5 bases, 5 bases remained unmatched. The CDR3 runs 14 residues. CDR3 DNA: TGCGCCAGCAGCTTCGGACAGGGATGGACTGAAGCTTTCTTT. Its protein is CASSFGQGWTEAFF.

The chain recombines TRBV11-2 with TRBJ1-1; tentative D call: TRBD1 (5 bases). The CDR3 is 13 residues long. The germline V and J ends were trimmed by 0 bases and 10 bases, with 12 bases remaining between them. Germline assignment: CDR1 SGHAT and CDR2 FQNNGV. DNA of the CDR3: TGTGCCAGCAGCTTAGAGCCAGGGCCAGGAGCTTTCTTT. Translating gives CASSLEPGPGAFF. Using reference TRBV11-2 and TRBJ1-1 for the parts outside the CDR3, the full variable domain is EAGVAQSPRYKIIEKRQSVAFWCNPISGHATLYWYQQILGQGPKLLIQFQNNGVVDDSQLPKDRFSAERLKGVDSTLKIQPAKLEDSAVYLCASSLEPGPGAFFGQGTRLTVV.

V usage is TRBV12-5 and J usage is TRBJ2-3, with 11 nucleotides matching TRBD2. Trimming cost V 1 base and J 6 bases; bases outside gene matches: 0. Germline V gene data show CDR1 as LGHNT and CDR2 as FRNRAP. This CDR3 comprises 14 residues. The DNA of the CDR3 is TGTGCTAGTGGTTTGGGGACTAGCGGGGATACGCAGTATTTT. As protein: CASGLGTSGDTQYF.

This clone was counted between two and nine times. The gene calls are TRBV27 and TRBJ1-5; D is possibly TRBD1 (6 bases). V gave up 6 bases and J gave up 6 bases, with 18 bases separating them. The CDR3 is 15 residues long. From germline, CDR1 is MNHEY and CDR2 SMNVEV (reference sequence). CDR3 in amino acids: CASSPFVGGTQPQHF. Written as DNA, the CDR3 is TGTGCCAGCAGCCCGTTTGTAGGGGGAACTCAGCCCCAGCATTTT.

This clone was recorded a few times. The gene calls are TRBV19 and TRBJ2-1; D uncertain. The CDR3 sequence is 15 residues long. Germline V lookup: CDR1 LNHDA, CDR2 SQIVND (reference sequence). The ends were cut back, 4 bases at V and 0 bases at J, with 10 bases in the middle. This CDR3 is CASSKSSSSYNEQFF. CDR3 DNA sequence: TGTGCCAGTAGTAAGAGTAGTAGCTCCTACAATGAGCAGTTCTTC.

V gene TRBV4-1 combines with J gene TRBJ1-4; 12 bases agree with TRBD1. After removal of 0 bases from V and 0 bases from J, the junction contained 2 bases not matched to a gene. Looked up from germline, CDR1 is MGHRA and CDR2 is YSYEKL. This CDR3 comprises 18 residues. CDR3 in amino acids: CASSQEGQGAATNEKLFF. As DNA, the CDR3 is TGCGCCAGCAGCCAAGAGGGACAGGGGGCCGCAACTAATGAAAAACTGTTTTTT.

The rearrangement joins TRBV29-1 to TRBJ2-7; D remains unclear. This CDR3 region has 13 residues. CDR1 is SQVTM and CDR2 is ANQGSEA in the germline V gene. The V gene lost 1 base and the J gene lost 1 base, with 8 bases spanning the gap. In DNA form, the CDR3 reads TGCAGCGTTGAAGTAGTAGGGTCCTACGAGCAGTACTTC. Translating gives CSVEVVGSYEQYF.

The rearrangement links TRBV2 to TRBJ1-2; D not resolved. Germline V gene data show CDR1 as SNHLY and CDR2 as FYNNEI. V lost 5 bases and J lost 8, with 12 bases in between. The CDR3 runs 12 residues. CDR3 sequence: CASSFLTEGYTF. As DNA, the CDR3 is TGTGCCAGCAGTTTTCTGACCGAGGGCTACACCTTC.